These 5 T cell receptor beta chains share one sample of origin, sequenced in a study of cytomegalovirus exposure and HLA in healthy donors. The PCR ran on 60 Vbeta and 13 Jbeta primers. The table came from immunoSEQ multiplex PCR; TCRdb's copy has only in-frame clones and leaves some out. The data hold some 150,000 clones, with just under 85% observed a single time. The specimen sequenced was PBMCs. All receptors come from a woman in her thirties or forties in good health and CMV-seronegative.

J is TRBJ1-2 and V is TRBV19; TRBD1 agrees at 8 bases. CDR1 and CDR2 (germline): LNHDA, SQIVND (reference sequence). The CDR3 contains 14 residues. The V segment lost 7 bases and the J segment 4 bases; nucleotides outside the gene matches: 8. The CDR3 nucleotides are TGTGCCAGTACCCGCGGACAGGGTGGCTATGGCTACACCTTC. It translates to CASTRGQGGYGYTF.

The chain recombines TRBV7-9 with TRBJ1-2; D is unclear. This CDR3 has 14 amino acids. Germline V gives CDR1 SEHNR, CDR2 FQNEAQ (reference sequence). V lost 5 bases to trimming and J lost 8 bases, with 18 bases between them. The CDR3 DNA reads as TGTGCCAGCAGCGCCGAGCCGGTTCTAGGAGGCTACACCTTC. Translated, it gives CASSAEPVLGGYTF.

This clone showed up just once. The CDR3 sequence: CASTISGEQYF. CDR3 coding DNA: TGTGCCAGCACCATCTCGGGGGAGCAGTACTTC. The gene calls are TRBV5-6 and TRBJ2-5, with a tentative D call TRBD2 (6 bases). This CDR3 region has 11 residues. Germline CDR1 is SGHDT and CDR2 is YYEEEE. The ends were cut back, 6 bases at V and 11 bases at J, with 14 bases in the middle.

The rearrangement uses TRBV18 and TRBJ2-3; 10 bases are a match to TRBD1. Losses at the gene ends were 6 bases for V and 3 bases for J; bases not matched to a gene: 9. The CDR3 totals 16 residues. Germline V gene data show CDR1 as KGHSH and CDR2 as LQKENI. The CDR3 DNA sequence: TGTGCCAGCTCCCAGACAGGGGGCCATGGGACAGATACGCAGTATTTT. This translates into CASSQTGGHGTDTQYF.

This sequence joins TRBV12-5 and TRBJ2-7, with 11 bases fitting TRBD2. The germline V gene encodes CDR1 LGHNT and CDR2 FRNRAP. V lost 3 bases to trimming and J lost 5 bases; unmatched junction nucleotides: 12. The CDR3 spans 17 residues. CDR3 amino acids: CASGFDQTSGSFHEQYF. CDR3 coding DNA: TGTGCTAGTGGTTTCGACCAAACTAGCGGGAGTTTTCACGAGCAGTACTTC.